The 27 T cell receptor beta chains presented below share a single source sample, sequenced in a study of T cell responses to AZD1222 COVID-19 vaccine. TCRdb keeps only in-frame clones here, not all; method: immunoSEQ multiplex PCR. Among about 140,000 clones listed, about nine tenths were seen once. The source material was peripheral blood, sampled on day 0 of AZD1222 vaccination. All receptors derive from an adult in good health.

The chain links TRBV29-1 to TRBJ1-2; 9 bases align to TRBD1. V gave up 2 bases and J gave up 4 bases; unmatched junction bases: 11. The CDR3 loop spans 16 amino acids. Germline values: CDR1 SQVTM, CDR2 ANQGSEA. CDR3 sequence reads: CSVEPETGGGSYGYTF. The CDR3 DNA follows: TGCAGCGTTGAACCCGAGACAGGGGGAGGTAGCTATGGCTACACCTTC.

The chain joins TRBV2 to TRBJ2-7; 9 bases agree with TRBD2. V lost 9 bases and J lost 1; bases outside the gene matches: 10. The CDR3 runs to 15 residues. Germline CDR1 and CDR2: SNHLY and FYNNEI. CDR3 nucleotide sequence: TGTGCCAGTAGGGCGGGACTAGCAATATCCTACGAGCAGTACTTC. This codes for CASRAGLAISYEQYF.

The V call is TRBV11-1, the J call TRBJ1-1; no firm D call. The length of the CDR3 is 13 residues. V was pared by 3 bases and J by 10 bases, with 15 bases between. Germline-derived CDR1 and CDR2 are SGHAT and FQDESV (reference sequence). The CDR3 DNA is TGTGCCAGCAGCTTGGAGCAGGTTACTTCAGCTTTCTTT. It specifies CASSLEQVTSAFF.

V gene TRBV7-9 combines with J gene TRBJ2-3; a possible D gene is TRBD2 (5 bases). The CDR3 length is 15 residues. Germline CDR1 and CDR2: SEHNR and FQNEAQ (reference sequence). Trimming stripped 5 bases from V and 1 base from J, with 13 bases between. The CDR3 sequence is CASSRTTTGTDTQYF. The CDR3 nucleotides read TGTGCCAGCAGCCGAACGACTACAGGCACAGATACGCAGTATTTT.

The chain is built from TRBV25-1 and TRBJ2-1; 11 positions agree with TRBD2. V lost 3 bases to trimming and J lost 0 bases; unmatched junction nucleotides: 7. Germline V gene lookup returns CDR1 MGHDK and CDR2 SYGVNS. The CDR3 runs 18 residues. In DNA form, the CDR3 reads TGTGCCAGCAGTGAGGCTCCTACTAGCGGGAGCTCCTACAATGAGCAGTTCTTC. The encoded protein is CASSEAPTSGSSYNEQFF.

CDR3 protein: CATRQDPGGTEAFF. CDR3 bases: TGTGCCACCAGGCAAGATCCAGGGGGAACTGAAGCTTTCTTT. This chain connects TRBV24-1 to TRBJ1-1; 7 bases are shared with TRBD1. The J segment lost 5 bases and the V segment lost 7 bases, leaving 9 bases of the junction unmatched. Germline V gene data show CDR1 as KGHDR and CDR2 as SFDVKD. This CDR3 has 14 amino acids.

The rearrangement joins TRBV5-1 to TRBJ1-5, with D tentatively TRBD1 (5 bases). Per the germline V gene, CDR1 is SGHRS and CDR2 is YFSETQ. V was shortened by 5 bases and J by 6 bases, with 18 bases between the two germline ends. This CDR3 contains 15 residues. The CDR3 bases are TGCGCCAGCAGATCAGGGATTATAGCGGGTCAGCCCCAGCATTTT. It encodes CASRSGIIAGQPQHF.

This chain connects TRBV7-9 to TRBJ2-7; D may match TRBD1 or TRBD2 (5 bases each). The CDR3 has 14 residues. Germline assignment: CDR1 SEHNR and CDR2 FQNEAQ (reference sequence). V dropped 5 bases and J dropped 2 bases, with 13 bases sitting between them. In DNA form, the CDR3 reads TGTGCCAGCAGCGTGAGAGGGACGACCTACGAGCAGTACTTC. Residues: CASSVRGTTYEQYF.

This chain links TRBV11-2 with TRBJ2-7, with a weak D call TRBD1 (5 bases). This CDR3 is built from 17 residues. V shed 0 bases and J shed 4 bases, with 19 bases lying between them. The germline V gene encodes CDR1 SGHAT and CDR2 FQNNGV. The CDR3 DNA sequence: TGTGCCAGCAGCTTAGATCCGACACCAGGGTGGTTTTACGAGCAGTACTTC. Amino acid sequence: CASSLDPTPGWFYEQYF.

J is TRBJ2-7 and V is TRBV27, with no clear D. The CDR3 contains 15 residues. V lost 2 bases to trimming and J lost 2 bases, with 13 bases between them. Germline V lookup: CDR1 MNHEY, CDR2 SMNVEV (reference sequence). The CDR3 spells CASSLTDANTYEQYF. In nucleotides, the CDR3 is TGTGCCAGCAGTTTAACGGACGCCAACACCTACGAGCAGTACTTC.

V and J are TRBV5-4 and TRBJ2-7, with 9 bases lining up with TRBD1. This CDR3 comprises 14 residues. The V and J ends lost 1 base and 8 bases, in that order; junction bases with no gene match: 7. The germline gives CDR1 SGHNT, CDR2 YYREEE (reference sequence). CDR3 in amino acids: CASSLMTGQGKQYF. The CDR3 DNA follows: TGTGCCAGCAGCTTGATGACGGGACAGGGAAAGCAGTACTTC. Supplemented by reference TRBV5-4 and TRBJ2-7, the full variable domain reads ETGVTQSPTHLIKTRGQQVTLRCSSQSGHNTVSWYQQALGQGPQFIFQYYREEENGRGNFPPRFSGLQFPNYSSELNVNALELDDSALYLCASSLMTGQGKQYFGPGTRLTVT.

The V call is TRBV9, the J call TRBJ2-5; D gene unclear. V lost 3 bases to trimming and J lost 5 bases, with 8 bases between them. CDR3 length: 12 amino acids. CDR1 SGDLS and CDR2 YYNGEE come from the germline V gene. CDR3: CASSGIGETQYF. The CDR3 DNA follows: TGTGCCAGCAGCGGGATAGGTGAGACCCAGTACTTC.

This chain uses TRBV2 with TRBJ2-7; possibly TRBD1 for D (5 bases). V dropped 2 bases and J dropped 3 bases, with 14 bases sitting between them. The CDR3 is 15 amino acids. Germline CDR1 SNHLY, CDR2 FYNNEI. The CDR3 DNA sequence: TGTGCCAGCAGTGAATTCCTGCAGGGTAACTACGAGCAGTACTTC. This sequence encodes CASSEFLQGNYEQYF.

This rearrangement joins TRBV7-9 to TRBJ2-7, with TRBD2 identical over 8 bases. The CDR3 spans 14 residues. Per germline, CDR1 SEHNR and CDR2 FQNEAQ (reference sequence). V lost 4 bases, J lost 2 bases, and 4 bases stayed unmatched. The CDR3 bases are TGTGCCAGCAGCTACGGGACTAGTACCTACGAGCAGTACTTC. The encoded protein is CASSYGTSTYEQYF.

The gene calls are TRBV27 and TRBJ2-1; D remains ambiguous. The CDR3 has 13 residues. Trimming pared 1 base from V and 4 bases from J, leaving 5 bases between. CDR1 is MNHEY and CDR2 is SMNVEV in the germline V gene (reference sequence). The CDR3 region is CASSLFLYNEQFF. CDR3 coding DNA: TGTGCCAGCAGTTTATTCCTTTACAATGAGCAGTTCTTC.

The V call is TRBV28, the J call TRBJ1-5; 8 nucleotides agree with TRBD1. Germline CDR1 MDHEN, CDR2 SYDVKM. V trimming: 6 bases; J trimming: 6 bases; junction bases outside the gene matches: 4. This CDR3 contains 13 residues. CDR3 sequence: CASRGQGTQPQHF. The CDR3 DNA sequence: TGTGCCAGCAGAGGACAGGGAACTCAGCCCCAGCATTTT.

Written as DNA, the CDR3 is TGTGCCAGCAGTGCAACGTCACAACAGGGGAACGAGCAGTACTTC. Amino acids: CASSATSQQGNEQYF. V is TRBV27 and J is TRBJ2-7, with TRBD1 identical over 7 bases. Losses at the gene ends were 5 bases for V and 5 bases for J; bases not matched to a gene: 12. This CDR3 is 15 amino acids long. CDR1 is MNHEY and CDR2 is SMNVEV in the germline V gene (reference sequence).

Only a few counts were recorded for this clone. This chain connects TRBV7-9 to TRBJ2-7, with 8 nucleotides matching TRBD1. V was pared by 1 base and J by 0 bases, with 5 bases of the junction left unmatched. Germline lookup yields CDR1 SEHNR and CDR2 FQNEAQ (reference sequence). The CDR3 has 16 residues. CDR3 residues: CASSLVGQASSYEQYF. CDR3 nucleotides: TGTGCCAGCAGCTTAGTGGGACAGGCGAGCTCCTACGAGCAGTACTTC.

This chain's CDR3 is CASSFDRATYEQYF. The CDR3 DNA reads TGTGCCAGCAGCTTTGACAGGGCTACCTACGAGCAGTACTTC. The chain joins TRBV11-1 to TRBJ2-7, with 7 bases lining up with TRBD1. The trim removed 3 bases at V and 2 bases at J, leaving 4 bases unmatched. The germline V gene encodes CDR1 SGHAT and CDR2 FQDESV (reference sequence). The CDR3 loop spans 14 amino acids.

V gene TRBV9 combines with J gene TRBJ2-7; D possibly corresponds to TRBD2 (6 bases). Trimming took 2 bases from V and 0 from J, leaving 15 bases between them. Germline V lookup: CDR1 SGDLS, CDR2 YYNGEE. This CDR3 region has 16 residues. DNA for the CDR3: TGTGCCAGCAGCGTCCATAGCGGAAACCCCTCCTACGAGCAGTACTTC. Amino acids: CASSVHSGNPSYEQYF.

The chain combines TRBV9 with TRBJ1-1; no firm D call. Germline CDR1 and CDR2: SGDLS and YYNGEE. The CDR3 has 15 amino acids. V was trimmed by 3 bases and J by 1 base, leaving 13 bases between them. This CDR3 is CASSAGVVRNTEAFF. The CDR3 DNA reads as TGTGCCAGCAGCGCCGGTGTAGTGAGGAACACTGAAGCTTTCTTT.

The gene calls are TRBV6-1 and TRBJ2-7; 9 bases are shared with TRBD1. Germline assignment: CDR1 MNHNS and CDR2 SASEGT. V shed 0 bases, J shed 5 bases, and the junction held 5 bases outside the gene matches. The CDR3 is 15 residues long. CDR3 sequence: CASSEATGGINEQYF. The CDR3 DNA reads TGTGCCAGCAGTGAAGCGACAGGGGGGATCAACGAGCAGTACTTC.

J is TRBJ2-7 and V is TRBV5-1; 7 positions agree with TRBD1. The germline CDR1 and CDR2 sequences are SGHRS and YFSETQ. This CDR3 region has 14 residues. Germline trimming cut 0 bases from V and 7 bases from J; bases unmatched to any gene: 7. CDR3 nucleotide sequence: TGCGCCAGCAGCTTGGAAGGACAGGTTACTGAGCAGTACTTC. Protein product: CASSLEGQVTEQYF.

The chain has TRBV19 and TRBJ2-1; 7 nucleotides agree with TRBD1. J lost 0 bases, V lost 9 bases, and 8 bases had no gene match. The CDR3 covers 15 residues. Germline V gene data show CDR1 as LNHDA and CDR2 as SQIVND (reference sequence). The chain's CDR3 is CASGSGQSSYNEQFF. As DNA, the CDR3 is TGTGCCAGCGGATCGGGACAGAGCTCCTACAATGAGCAGTTCTTC.

This clone appeared a single time. The chain has TRBV29-1 and TRBJ2-4; 8 nucleotides align to TRBD1. The trim removed 4 bases at V and 0 bases at J, leaving 5 bases unmatched. The CDR3 is 15 amino acids. From germline, CDR1 is SQVTM and CDR2 ANQGSEA. This CDR3 reads CSVVRQGKAKNIQYF. CDR3 nucleotide sequence: TGCAGCGTTGTTCGACAGGGGAAAGCCAAAAACATTCAGTACTTC.

V is TRBV19 and J is TRBJ1-6, with no clear D. Trimming pared 5 bases from V and 7 bases from J, leaving 9 bases between. The CDR3 is made up of 13 amino acids. CDR1 is LNHDA and CDR2 is SQIVND in the germline V gene (reference sequence). In DNA, the CDR3 is TGTGCCAGTAGTGGCAGCTTCAATTCACCCCTCCACTTT. It codes for CASSGSFNSPLHF.

The rearrangement links TRBV6-5 to TRBJ2-1; a weak D match, TRBD2 (5 bases). Looked up from germline, CDR1 is MNHEY and CDR2 is SVGAGI. The CDR3 has 14 residues. The V and J ends lost 8 bases and 2 bases respectively, with 13 bases between them. The CDR3 sequence is CASVDFGTYNEQFF. Written as DNA, the CDR3 is TGTGCCAGCGTTGATTTCGGGACCTACAATGAGCAGTTCTTC.